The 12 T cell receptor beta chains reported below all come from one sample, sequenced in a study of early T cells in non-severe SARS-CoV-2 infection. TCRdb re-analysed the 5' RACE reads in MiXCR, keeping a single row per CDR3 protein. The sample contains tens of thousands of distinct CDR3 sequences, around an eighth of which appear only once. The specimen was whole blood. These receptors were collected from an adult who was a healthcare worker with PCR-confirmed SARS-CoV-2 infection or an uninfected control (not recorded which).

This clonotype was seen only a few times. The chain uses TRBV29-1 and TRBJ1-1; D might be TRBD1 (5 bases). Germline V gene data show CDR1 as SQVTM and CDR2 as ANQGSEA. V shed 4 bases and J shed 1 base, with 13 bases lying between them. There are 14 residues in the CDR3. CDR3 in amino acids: CSVGRDGTNTEAFF. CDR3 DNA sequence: TGCAGCGTTGGACGGGACGGTACGAACACTGAAGCTTTCTTT.

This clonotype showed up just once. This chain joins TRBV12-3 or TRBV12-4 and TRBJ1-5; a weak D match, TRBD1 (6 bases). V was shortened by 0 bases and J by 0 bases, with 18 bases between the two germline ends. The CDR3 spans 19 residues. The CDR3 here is CASSLALGTGRYSNQPQHF. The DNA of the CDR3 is TGTGCCAGCAGTTTAGCGCTCGGAACAGGGCGCTATAGCAATCAGCCCCAGCATTTT.

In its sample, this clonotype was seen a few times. CDR3 protein: CASSVSGTGAPDTQYF. Here the CDR3 DNA reads TGTGCCAGCAGCGTAAGTGGGACAGGGGCCCCAGATACGCAGTATTTT. The gene calls are TRBV9 and TRBJ2-3; 10 nucleotides line up with TRBD1. The CDR3 is 16 residues long. Germline V gene lookup returns CDR1 SGDLS and CDR2 YYNGEE. Trimming at V came to 1 base and at J to 4 bases, leaving 6 bases not matched to a gene.

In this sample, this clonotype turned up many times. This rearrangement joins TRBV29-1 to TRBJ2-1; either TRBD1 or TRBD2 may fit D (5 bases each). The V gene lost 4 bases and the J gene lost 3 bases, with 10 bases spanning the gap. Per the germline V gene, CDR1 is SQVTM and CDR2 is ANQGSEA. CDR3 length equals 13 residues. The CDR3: CSVVRGYYNEQFF. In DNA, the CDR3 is TGCAGCGTTGTACGGGGCTACTACAATGAGCAGTTCTTC.

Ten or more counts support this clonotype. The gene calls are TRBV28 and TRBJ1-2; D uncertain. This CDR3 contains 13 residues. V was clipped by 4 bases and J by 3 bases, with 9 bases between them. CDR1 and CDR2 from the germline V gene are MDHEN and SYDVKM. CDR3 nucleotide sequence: TGTGCCAGCAGTTCTGACGATCACTATGGCTACACCTTC. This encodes CASSSDDHYGYTF.

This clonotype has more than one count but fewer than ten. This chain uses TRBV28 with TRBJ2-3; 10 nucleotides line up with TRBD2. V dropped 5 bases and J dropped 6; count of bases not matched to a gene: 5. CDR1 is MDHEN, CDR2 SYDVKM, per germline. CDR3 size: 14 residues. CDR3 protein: CASSLAGVSDTQYF. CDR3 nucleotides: TGTGCCAGCAGTCTAGCGGGAGTTTCGGATACGCAGTATTTT.

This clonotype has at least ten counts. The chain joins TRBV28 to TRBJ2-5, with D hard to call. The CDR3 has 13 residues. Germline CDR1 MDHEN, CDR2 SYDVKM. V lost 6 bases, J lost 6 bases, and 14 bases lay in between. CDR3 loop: CASRSPEAKTQYF. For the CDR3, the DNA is TGTGCCAGCAGGTCACCAGAAGCGAAGACCCAGTACTTC.

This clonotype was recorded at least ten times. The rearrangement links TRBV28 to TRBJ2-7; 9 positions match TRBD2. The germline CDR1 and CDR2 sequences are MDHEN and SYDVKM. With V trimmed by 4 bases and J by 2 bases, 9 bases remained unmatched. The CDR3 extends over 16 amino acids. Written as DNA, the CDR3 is TGTGCCAGCAGTTCCAAGCGGGAGGCTGCTACCTACGAGCAGTACTTC. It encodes CASSSKREAATYEQYF.

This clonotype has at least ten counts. The DNA of the CDR3 is TGTGCCAGCAGGACTCAGGGGGATGGGGCTGAAGCTTTCTTT. Amino acid sequence: CASRTQGDGAEAFF. V gene TRBV12-3 or TRBV12-4 combines with J gene TRBJ1-1; 7 nucleotides match TRBD1. V lost 6 bases, J lost 6 bases, and 10 bases stayed unmatched. There are 14 residues in the CDR3.

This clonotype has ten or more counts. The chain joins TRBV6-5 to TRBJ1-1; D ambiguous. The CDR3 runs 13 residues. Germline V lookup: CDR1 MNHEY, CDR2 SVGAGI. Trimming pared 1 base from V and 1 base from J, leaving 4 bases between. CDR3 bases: TGTGCCAGCAGTTACTGGAAGAACACTGAAGCTTTCTTT. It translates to CASSYWKNTEAFF.

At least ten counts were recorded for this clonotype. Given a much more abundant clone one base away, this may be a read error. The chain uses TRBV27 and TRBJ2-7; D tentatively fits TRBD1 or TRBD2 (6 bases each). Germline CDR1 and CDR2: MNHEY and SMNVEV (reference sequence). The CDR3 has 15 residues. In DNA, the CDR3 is TGTGTCAGCAGCCGAGGAGGGACAACTTCCTACGAGCAGTACTTC. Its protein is CVSSRGGTTSYEQYF.

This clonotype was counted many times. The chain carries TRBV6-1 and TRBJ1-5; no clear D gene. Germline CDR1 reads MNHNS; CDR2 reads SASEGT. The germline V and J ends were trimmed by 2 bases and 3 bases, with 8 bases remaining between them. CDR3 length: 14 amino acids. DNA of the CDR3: TGTGCCAGCAGTGAATTAGGGCCCAATCAGCCCCAGCATTTT. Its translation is CASSELGPNQPQHF.